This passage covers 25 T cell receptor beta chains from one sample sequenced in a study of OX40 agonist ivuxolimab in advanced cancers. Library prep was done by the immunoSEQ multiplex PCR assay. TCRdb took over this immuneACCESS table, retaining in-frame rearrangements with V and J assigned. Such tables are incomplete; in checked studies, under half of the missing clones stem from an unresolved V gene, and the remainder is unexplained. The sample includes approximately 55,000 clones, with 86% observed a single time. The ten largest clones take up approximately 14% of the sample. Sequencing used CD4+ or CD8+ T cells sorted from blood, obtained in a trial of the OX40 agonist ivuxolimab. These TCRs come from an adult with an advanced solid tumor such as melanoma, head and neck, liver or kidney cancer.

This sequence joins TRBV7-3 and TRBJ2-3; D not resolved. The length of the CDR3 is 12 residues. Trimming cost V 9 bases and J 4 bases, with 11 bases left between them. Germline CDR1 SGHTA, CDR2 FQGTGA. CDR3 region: CASGDLPDTQYF. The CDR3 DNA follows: TGTGCCAGTGGGGATCTCCCAGATACGCAGTATTTT.

CDR3 sequence reads: CASSQDYRVEGYTF. The CDR3 DNA is TGCGCCAGCAGCCAAGATTACAGGGTAGAGGGCTACACCTTC. V is TRBV4-1 and J is TRBJ1-2; D might be TRBD1 (6 bases). V gave up 0 bases and J gave up 8 bases, with 13 bases separating them. Germline lookup yields CDR1 MGHRA and CDR2 YSYEKL. The CDR3 covers 14 residues.

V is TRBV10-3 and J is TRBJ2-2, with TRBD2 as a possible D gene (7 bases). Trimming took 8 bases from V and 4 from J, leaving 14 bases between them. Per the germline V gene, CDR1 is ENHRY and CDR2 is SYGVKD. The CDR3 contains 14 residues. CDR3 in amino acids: CAIPGGGATGELFF. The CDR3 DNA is TGTGCCATCCCCGGTGGGGGGGCCACCGGGGAGCTGTTTTTT.

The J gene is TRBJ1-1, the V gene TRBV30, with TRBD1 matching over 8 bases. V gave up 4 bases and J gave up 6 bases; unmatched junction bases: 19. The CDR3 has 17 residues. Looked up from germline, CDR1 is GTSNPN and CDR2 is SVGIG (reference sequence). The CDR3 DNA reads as TGTGCCTGGACCTCACCTCGACAGGGGAAGTTTGGGGCTGAAGCTTTCTTT. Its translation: CAWTSPRQGKFGAEAFF.

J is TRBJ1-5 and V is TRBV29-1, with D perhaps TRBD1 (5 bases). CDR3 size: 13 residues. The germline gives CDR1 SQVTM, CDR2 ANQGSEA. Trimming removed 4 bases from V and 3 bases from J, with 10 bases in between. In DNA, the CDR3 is TGCAGCGTTGGTGACAGTCCCAATCAGCCCCAGCATTTT. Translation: CSVGDSPNQPQHF. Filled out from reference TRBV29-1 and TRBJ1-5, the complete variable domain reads SAVISQKPSRDICQRGTSLTIQCQVDSQVTMMFWYRQQPGQSLTLIATANQGSEATYESGFVIDKFPISRPNLTFSTLTVSNMSPEDSSIYLCSVGDSPNQPQHFGDGTRLSIL.

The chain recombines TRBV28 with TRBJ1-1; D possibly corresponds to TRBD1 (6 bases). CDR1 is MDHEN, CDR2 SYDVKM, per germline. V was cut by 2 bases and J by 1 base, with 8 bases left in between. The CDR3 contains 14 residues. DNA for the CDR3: TGTGCCAGCAGTTTAAAGGGGGGGAACACTGAAGCTTTCTTT. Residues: CASSLKGGNTEAFF.

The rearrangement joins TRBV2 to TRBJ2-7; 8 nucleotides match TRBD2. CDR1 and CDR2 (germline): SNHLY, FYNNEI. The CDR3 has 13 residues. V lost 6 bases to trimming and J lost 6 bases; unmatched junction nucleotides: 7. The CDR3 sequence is CASRPGGPSEQYF. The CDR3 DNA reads TGTGCCAGCAGACCGGGAGGGCCATCCGAGCAGTACTTC.

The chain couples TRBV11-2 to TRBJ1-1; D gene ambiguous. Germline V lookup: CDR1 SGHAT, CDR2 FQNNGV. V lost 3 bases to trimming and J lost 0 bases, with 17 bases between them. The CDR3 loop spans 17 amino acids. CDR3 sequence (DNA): TGTGCCAGCAGCTTTGGACCTGGCCATCCCATGAACACTGAAGCTTTCTTT. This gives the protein CASSFGPGHPMNTEAFF.

In DNA, the CDR3 is TGTGCCAGCAGTCGACTAGCGGGAGGGGCCTACAATGAGCAGTTCTTC. It codes for CASSRLAGGAYNEQFF. The chain recombines TRBV27 with TRBJ2-1, with 14 bases lining up with TRBD2. CDR1 MNHEY and CDR2 SMNVEV come from the germline V gene (reference sequence). V was pared by 5 bases and J by 2 bases, with 2 bases of the junction left unmatched. The CDR3 covers 16 residues.

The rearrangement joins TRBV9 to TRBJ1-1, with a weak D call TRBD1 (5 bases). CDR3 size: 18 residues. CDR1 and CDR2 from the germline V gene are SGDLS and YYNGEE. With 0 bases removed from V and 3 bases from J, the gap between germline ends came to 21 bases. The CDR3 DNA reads TGTGCCAGCAGCGTAGGCCCGGGACGGTTTCGGCAAGACACTGAAGCTTTCTTT. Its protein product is CASSVGPGRFRQDTEAFF.

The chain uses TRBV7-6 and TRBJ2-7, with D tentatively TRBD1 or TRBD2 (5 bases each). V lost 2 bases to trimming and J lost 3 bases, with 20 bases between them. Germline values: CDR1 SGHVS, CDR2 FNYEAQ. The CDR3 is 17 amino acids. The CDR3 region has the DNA TGTGCCAGCAGCTTACGGTCGACGGGACGGTGGGGCTACGAGCAGTACTTC. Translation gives CASSLRSTGRWGYEQYF.

CDR3 region: CASSYAGGEETQYF. CDR3 coding DNA: TGTGCCAGCAGTTACGCAGGGGGCGAAGAGACCCAGTACTTC. This chain connects TRBV6-6 to TRBJ2-5; TRBD1 matches 8 bases. The germline V gene has CDR1 MNHNY and CDR2 SVGAGI (reference sequence). The CDR3 covers 14 residues. The V gene end was trimmed by 2 bases and the J gene end by 3 bases; junction bases not matched to a gene: 2.

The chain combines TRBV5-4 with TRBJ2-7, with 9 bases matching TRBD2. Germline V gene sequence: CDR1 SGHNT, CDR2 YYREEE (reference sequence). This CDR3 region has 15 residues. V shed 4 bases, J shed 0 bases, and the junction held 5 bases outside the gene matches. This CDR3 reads CASSQDSGSSYEQYF. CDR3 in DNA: TGTGCCAGCAGCCAAGATAGCGGGAGCTCCTACGAGCAGTACTTC.

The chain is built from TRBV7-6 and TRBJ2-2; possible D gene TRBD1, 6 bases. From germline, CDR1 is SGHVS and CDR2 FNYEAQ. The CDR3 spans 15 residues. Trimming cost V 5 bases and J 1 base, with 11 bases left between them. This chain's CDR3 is CASSRDRLNTGELFF. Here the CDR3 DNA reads TGTGCCAGCAGCCGCGACAGGTTGAACACCGGGGAGCTGTTTTTT.

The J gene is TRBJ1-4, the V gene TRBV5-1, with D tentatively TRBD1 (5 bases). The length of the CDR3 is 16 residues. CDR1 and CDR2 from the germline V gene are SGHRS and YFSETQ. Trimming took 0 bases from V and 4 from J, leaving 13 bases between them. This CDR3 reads CASSLGLGTVNEKLFF. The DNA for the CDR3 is TGCGCCAGCAGCTTGGGCCTCGGGACGGTTAATGAAAAACTGTTTTTT.

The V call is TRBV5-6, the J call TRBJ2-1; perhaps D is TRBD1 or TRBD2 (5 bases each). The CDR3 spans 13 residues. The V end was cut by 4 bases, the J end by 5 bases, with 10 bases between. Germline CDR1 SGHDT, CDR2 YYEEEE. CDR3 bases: TGTGCCAGCAGCAGGGACGTTAACAATGAGCAGTTCTTC. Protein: CASSRDVNNEQFF.

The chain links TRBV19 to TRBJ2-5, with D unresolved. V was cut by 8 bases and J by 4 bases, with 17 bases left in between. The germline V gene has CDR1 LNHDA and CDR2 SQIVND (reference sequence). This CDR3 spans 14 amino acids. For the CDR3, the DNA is TGTGCCAGTTCGGAGTACACCCCGCCAGAGACCCAGTACTTC. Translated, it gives CASSEYTPPETQYF.

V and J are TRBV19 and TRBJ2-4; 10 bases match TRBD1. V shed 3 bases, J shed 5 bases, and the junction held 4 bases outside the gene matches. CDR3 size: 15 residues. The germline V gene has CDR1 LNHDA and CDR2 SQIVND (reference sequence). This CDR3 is CASSISGTGENIQYF. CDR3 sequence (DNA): TGTGCCAGTAGTATCTCAGGGACAGGGGAAAACATTCAGTACTTC.

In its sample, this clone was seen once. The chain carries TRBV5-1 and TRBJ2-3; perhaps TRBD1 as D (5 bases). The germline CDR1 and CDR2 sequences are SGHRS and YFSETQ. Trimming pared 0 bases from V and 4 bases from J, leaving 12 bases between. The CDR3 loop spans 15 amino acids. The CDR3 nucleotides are TGCGCCAGCAGCTTGGCCGGAGCAGGGCCAGATACGCAGTATTTT. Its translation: CASSLAGAGPDTQYF.

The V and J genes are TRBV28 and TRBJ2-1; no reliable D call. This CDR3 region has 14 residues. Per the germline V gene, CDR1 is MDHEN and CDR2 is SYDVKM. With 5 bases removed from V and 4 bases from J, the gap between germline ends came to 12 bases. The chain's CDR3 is CASSRTATYNEQFF. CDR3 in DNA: TGTGCCAGCAGTCGGACGGCGACGTACAATGAGCAGTTCTTC.

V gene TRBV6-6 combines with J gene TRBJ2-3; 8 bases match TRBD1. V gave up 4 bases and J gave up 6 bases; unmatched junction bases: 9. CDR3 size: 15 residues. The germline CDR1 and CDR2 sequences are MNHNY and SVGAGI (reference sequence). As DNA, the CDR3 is TGTGCCAGCAGTTCTGGGACAGGCTTTTTGGATACGCAGTATTTT. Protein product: CASSSGTGFLDTQYF.

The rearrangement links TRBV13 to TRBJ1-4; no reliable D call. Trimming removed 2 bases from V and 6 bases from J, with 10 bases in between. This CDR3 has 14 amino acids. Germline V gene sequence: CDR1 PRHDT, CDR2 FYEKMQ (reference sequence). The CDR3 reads CASSLTGSDEKLFF. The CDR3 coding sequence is TGTGCCAGCAGCTTAACGGGGTCCGATGAAAAACTGTTTTTT.

CDR3 sequence: CASSMGPGFPEETQYF. As DNA, the CDR3 is TGTGCCAGTAGTATGGGACCGGGCTTTCCGGAGGAGACCCAGTACTTC. The rearrangement links TRBV19 to TRBJ2-5; D is possibly TRBD1 or TRBD2 (5 bases each). The CDR3 totals 16 residues. V lost 3 bases, J lost 5 bases, and 19 bases lay in between. Per germline, CDR1 LNHDA and CDR2 SQIVND (reference sequence).

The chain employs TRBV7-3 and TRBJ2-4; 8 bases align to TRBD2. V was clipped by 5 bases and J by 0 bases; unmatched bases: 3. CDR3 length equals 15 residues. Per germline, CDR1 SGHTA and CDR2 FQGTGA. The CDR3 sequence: CASSPRGGAKNIQYF. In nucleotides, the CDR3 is TGTGCCAGCAGCCCCCGGGGGGGAGCCAAAAACATTCAGTACTTC.

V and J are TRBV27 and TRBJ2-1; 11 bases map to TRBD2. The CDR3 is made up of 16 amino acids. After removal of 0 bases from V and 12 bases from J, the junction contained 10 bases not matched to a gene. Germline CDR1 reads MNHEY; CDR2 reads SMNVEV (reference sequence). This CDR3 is CASSLSKTSGVTGQFF. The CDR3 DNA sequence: TGTGCCAGCAGTTTATCGAAGACTAGCGGGGTCACCGGGCAGTTCTTC.